The clone carrying this T cell receptor (beta chain) was seen ten or more times. What it binds is unknown. The germline gives CDR1 SGHTA, CDR2 FQGNSA. This CDR3 is built from 13 residues. Deletions cut 5 bases from V and 6 bases from J, with 11 bases between. This sample was included in a study of T cell repertoires in cytomegalovirus infection. Study findings and constraints: Dominating the ex vivo response were TCR beta clonotypes that were CMV-specific and HLA-C-restricted.

TCRdb reanalysed the reads using MiXCR and keeps one entry per CDR3 protein. The sample contains about 260,000 distinct CDR3 sequences, roughly 15% of which appear only once. V usage is TRBV7-2 and J usage is TRBJ2-1, with D tentatively TRBD2 (6 bases). The sequenced sample was PBMCs. The sequence was collected from a human donor in good health (CMV status not recorded). Some clones in this sample may be carry-over from other donors' samples. The CDR3: CASSLGDFNEQFF. The CDR3 DNA reads as TGTGCCAGCAGCCTAGGGGACTTCAATGAGCAGTTCTTC.